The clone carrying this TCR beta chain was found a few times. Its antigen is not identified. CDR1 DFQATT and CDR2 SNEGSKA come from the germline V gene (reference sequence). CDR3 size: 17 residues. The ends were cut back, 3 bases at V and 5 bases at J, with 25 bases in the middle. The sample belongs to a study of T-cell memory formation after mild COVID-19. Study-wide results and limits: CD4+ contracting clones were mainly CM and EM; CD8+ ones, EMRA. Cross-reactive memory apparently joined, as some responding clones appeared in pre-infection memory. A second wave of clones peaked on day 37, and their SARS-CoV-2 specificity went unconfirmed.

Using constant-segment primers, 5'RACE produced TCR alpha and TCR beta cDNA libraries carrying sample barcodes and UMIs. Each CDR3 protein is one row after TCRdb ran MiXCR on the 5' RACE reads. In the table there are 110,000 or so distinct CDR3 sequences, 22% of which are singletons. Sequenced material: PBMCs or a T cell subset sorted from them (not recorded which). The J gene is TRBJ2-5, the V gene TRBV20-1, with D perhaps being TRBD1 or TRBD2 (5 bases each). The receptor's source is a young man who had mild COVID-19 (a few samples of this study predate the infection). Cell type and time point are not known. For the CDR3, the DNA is TGCAGTGCTAGTCCCCGGGGCCACACCACCCTGTTGGAGACCCAGTACTTC. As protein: CSASPRGHTTLLETQYF.